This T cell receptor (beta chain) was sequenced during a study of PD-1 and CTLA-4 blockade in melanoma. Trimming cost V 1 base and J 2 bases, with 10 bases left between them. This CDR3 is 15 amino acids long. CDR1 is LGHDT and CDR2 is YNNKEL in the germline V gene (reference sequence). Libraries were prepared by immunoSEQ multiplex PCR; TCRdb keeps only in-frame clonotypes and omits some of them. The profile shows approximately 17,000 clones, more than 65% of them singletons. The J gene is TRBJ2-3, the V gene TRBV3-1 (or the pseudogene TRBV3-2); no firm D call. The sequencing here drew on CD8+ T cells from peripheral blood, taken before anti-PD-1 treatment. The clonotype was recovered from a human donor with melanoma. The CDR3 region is CASSQVQVTTDTQYF. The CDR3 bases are TGTGCCAGCAGCCAAGTCCAGGTAACCACAGATACGCAGTATTTT.